This paragraph reports one TCR beta chain. Germline lookup yields CDR1 SGHNT and CDR2 YENEEA. V shed 2 bases and J shed 6 bases, with 12 bases lying between them. This CDR3 comprises 14 residues. These data come from a study of shared clonotypes between healthy human individuals. Clones were sequenced by immunoSEQ multiplex PCR, and TCRdb holds only the in-frame ones, with some missing. This sample has approximately 2,000,000 clones; 85% to 95% occur once, and the top ten carry about 0.41%. The chain uses TRBV11-3 and TRBJ2-3; D may be TRBD1 (6 bases). The sample comprised naive CD4+ T cells from PBMCs. The subset denotes: CD45RA+ positively selected. This TCR derives from a man aged 18 to 29 in good health. Some clones in this sample may be carry-over from other donors' samples. The CDR3 bases are TGTGCCAGCAGCTTAAGGGGGAGTACCGATACGCAGTATTTT. It translates to CASSLRGSTDTQYF.